This T cell receptor beta chain was obtained from a study of breast tumors, draining lymph nodes, adjacent tissues (dated by TCRdb to between 2015 and 2016). For the study in its entirety: The study compared TCR beta repertoires across tumor, adjacent nontumor tissue and axillary lymph nodes from breast cancer patients. The study was designed to assess the relationships and possible T-cell exchange between tumor, surrounding tissue and draining lymph node repertoires in human breast cancer.

There are many counts of this clonotype. The antigen this receptor binds is unknown. Nothing much larger sits one base from this clone, and base qualities are not available. Study-wide findings and limitations: Tumor and nontumor tissue repertoires were significantly more similar in luminal-like than in basal-like breast cancer. The conclusion that tumor T cells originate in lymph nodes was presented as consistent with a hypothesis rather than as directly demonstrated. A scenario in which most tumor T cells derive from the lymph node and then expand within tumor tissue was judged to be consistent with the data. Tumor T-cell repertoires showed less diversity than lymph node repertoires and more diversity than nontumor tissue repertoires, and tumor T-cell repertoires showed preferential V and J gene usage.

The instrument was an Illumina HiSeq 2000. TCR beta chain libraries were generated through multiplex PCR amplification. The amplified TCR beta chain products were analyzed by high-throughput sequencing. Using fastp at Q25 and MiXCR, TCRdb reprocessed the public reads and kept productive beta chains. Under each unique CDR3 protein, matching rows form one entry showing the most common genes and DNA. Counted in this sample were 150,000 to 200,000 distinct CDR3 sequences; around a third of them appeared once. The top ten constitute 4.3% of the sample. Lymph node samples were obtained from the axillary draining lymph nodes of breast cancer patients. Based on the germline V gene (reference sequence), the CDR1 and CDR2 sequences are LNHDA and SQIVND. Trimming costs V 3 bases and J 0 bases, and their ends lie 9 bases apart. From the cysteine through the phenylalanine, the CDR3 covers 14 amino acids. The sequence is cut down to CDR3 DNA, 42 bases in frame from base 1.

Sequencing was done on a sample of axillary lymph node tissue. The chain links TRBV19 with TRBJ2-7; no confident D gene assignment can be made. The TCR sequence derives from a female donor with breast cancer. Some clones in this sample may be carry-over from other donors' samples. The encoded CDR3 is CASSMGTVSYEQYF. DNA sequence: TGTGCCAGTAGTATGGGTACAGTCTCCTACGAGCAGTACTTC.